The clone carrying this T cell receptor (beta chain) occurred once. Repertoires were generated with immunoSEQ multiplex PCR, while TCRdb's copy carries only in-frame clones and drops some. The sample has 150,000 to 200,000 clones; about 80% are singletons. This sample stems from a study of blood T cell repertoires in COVID-19. Sequencing input: peripheral blood. The TCR was taken from a human donor with acute or convalescent COVID-19. The donor label of this sample is uncertain.

The CDR3 loop is CASSFSGRETQYF. DNA for the CDR3: TGTGCCAGCAGCTTTTCGGGAAGGGAGACCCAGTACTTC. The chain couples TRBV5-5 to TRBJ2-5; D may be TRBD2 (5 bases). CDR1 is SGHKS, CDR2 YYEKEE, per germline (reference sequence). There are 13 residues in the CDR3. Trimming took 2 bases from V and 5 from J, leaving 10 bases between them.